The 10 T cell receptor beta chains below were found in one sample sequenced in a study of OX40 agonist ivuxolimab in advanced cancers. Sequencing was performed with immunoSEQ multiplex PCR; in TCRdb, only in-frame clones are kept and a portion is missing. This table holds 55,000 to 80,000 clones, roughly nine tenths found once. Sequencing was performed on CD4+ or CD8+ T cells sorted from blood, taken in a trial of the OX40 agonist ivuxolimab. All receptors derive from an adult with an advanced solid tumor such as melanoma, head and neck, liver or kidney cancer.

This rearrangement joins TRBV30 to TRBJ2-3; D is possibly TRBD2 (6 bases). The germline gives CDR1 GTSNPN, CDR2 SVGIG (reference sequence). This CDR3 is built from 14 residues. Between the trimmed V and J ends, which lost 1 base and 3 bases, there was a span of 11 bases. The CDR3, as DNA: TGTGCCTGGAGTGAAGGACTACGGACAGATACGCAGTATTTT. Its translation: CAWSEGLRTDTQYF. The full variable domain, its missing parts supplied by reference TRBV30 and TRBJ2-3, is SQTIHQWPATLVQPVGSPLSLECTVEGTSNPNLYWYRQAAGRGLQLLFYSVGIGQISSEVPQNLSASRPQDRQFILSSKKLLLSDSGFYLCAWSEGLRTDTQYFGPGTRLTVL.

The chain joins TRBV15 to TRBJ2-3; D is unresolved. The CDR3 contains 13 residues. Germline CDR1 is LNHNV and CDR2 is YYDKDF (reference sequence). The V end lost 0 bases, the J end lost 6 bases, and 7 bases lay between the germline ends. The CDR3 coding sequence is TGTGCCACCAGCAGAGATCAGTGGGATACGCAGTATTTT. Translated, it gives CATSRDQWDTQYF.

The gene calls are TRBV21-1 and TRBJ1-4; the D call of TRBD1 is as the table states it, not checked on the DNA. TRBV21-1 is recorded as a pseudogene. CDR3 length: 17 amino acids. Here the CDR3 DNA reads TGTGCCAGCAGCAGAAACTTACCGGGACAGGAAAATGAAAAACTGTTTTTT. It yields the protein CASSRNLPGQENEKLFF.

This clone appeared a single time. The rearrangement joins TRBV10-1 to TRBJ2-1, with D possibly called TRBD1 or TRBD2 (5 bases each). The germline V gene encodes CDR1 WNHNN and CDR2 SYGVQD (reference sequence). The V and J ends lost 4 bases and 8 bases respectively, with 12 bases between them. This CDR3 region has 13 residues. CDR3 in amino acids: CASSGGRGDEQFF. The CDR3 DNA reads as TGCGCCAGCAGTGGGGGAAGGGGAGATGAGCAGTTCTTC.

The chain has TRBV28 and TRBJ2-3, with D unresolved. The CDR3 loop spans 13 amino acids. In germline, CDR1 is MDHEN, CDR2 SYDVKM. Trimming cost V 6 bases and J 11 bases, with 18 bases left between them. The CDR3 DNA sequence: TGTGCCAGCAGCGAAAACGTGCACCCGAGGCAGTATTTT. It yields the protein CASSENVHPRQYF.

The chain links TRBV7-2 to TRBJ1-5, with TRBD1 identical over 9 bases. The junction had 9 bases not matched to a gene; V was cut back by 9 bases and J by 3 bases. Germline V gene sequence: CDR1 SGHTA, CDR2 FQGNSA. CDR3 length: 15 amino acids. Here the CDR3 reads CASKQGASNNQPQHF. DNA for the CDR3: TGTGCCAGTAAACAGGGGGCGAGCAACAATCAGCCCCAGCATTTT.

This clone was counted a single time. The rearrangement joins TRBV19 to TRBJ1-2; D may be TRBD1 (5 bases). CDR3 length equals 12 residues. With 6 bases removed from V and 7 bases from J, the gap between germline ends came to 12 bases. Per germline, CDR1 LNHDA and CDR2 SQIVND (reference sequence). The CDR3 reads CASSRQPFGYTF. CDR3 nucleotide sequence: TGTGCCAGTAGCAGACAGCCCTTTGGCTACACCTTC.

For the CDR3, the DNA is TGTGCCAGCAGCAAATGGACAGGGGGCCAGGGCTACACCTTC. Protein product: CASSKWTGGQGYTF. This chain uses TRBV27 with TRBJ1-2; the match to TRBD1 covers 11 bases. CDR3 length: 14 residues. V gave up 6 bases and J gave up 8 bases; unmatched junction bases: 8. CDR1 is MNHEY and CDR2 is SMNVEV in the germline V gene (reference sequence).

The V and J genes are TRBV4-1 and TRBJ2-2; TRBD1 matches at 7 bases. The CDR3 is 17 residues long. Germline V gene data show CDR1 as MGHRA and CDR2 as YSYEKL. The J segment lost 0 bases and the V segment lost 1 base, leaving 5 bases of the junction unmatched. DNA of the CDR3: TGCGCCAGCAGCCAAGTTTACAGGGGAGCGAACACCGGGGAGCTGTTTTTT. This codes for CASSQVYRGANTGELFF.

The chain is built from TRBV6-5 and TRBJ2-2, with a possible D match to TRBD2 (5 bases). V lost 2 bases, J lost 6 bases, and 10 bases lay in between. Germline V gene data show CDR1 as MNHEY and CDR2 as SVGAGI. The CDR3 has 14 residues. The CDR3 loop reads CASSYGLVPGELFF. The CDR3 DNA sequence: TGTGCCAGCAGTTACGGACTGGTACCCGGGGAGCTGTTTTTT.